A single sample gave rise to the 21 T cell receptor beta chains below, sequenced in a study of blood T cell repertoires in COVID-19. Here immunoSEQ multiplex PCR was the method, and the copy in TCRdb shows in-frame clones only, minus some. The sample yields about 180,000 clones, 70% to 90% seen once. The source material was peripheral blood. These receptors were obtained from a man between 65 and 80 years old with active or convalescent COVID-19.

CDR3 bases: TGCGCCAGCAGCGTGGGGGACTTCTATGGCTACACCTTC. As protein: CASSVGDFYGYTF. This rearrangement joins TRBV5-1 to TRBJ1-2; possible D gene TRBD1, 5 bases. The germline V and J ends were trimmed by 4 bases and 4 bases, with 11 bases remaining between them. Germline V gene sequence: CDR1 SGHRS, CDR2 YFSETQ. This CDR3 is 13 amino acids long.

The chain uses TRBV18 and TRBJ2-7, with 10 bases lining up with TRBD2. With V trimmed by 6 bases and J by 3 bases, 11 bases remained unmatched. The CDR3 covers 16 residues. In germline, CDR1 is KGHSH, CDR2 LQKENI. This chain's CDR3 is CASSPERLAGVYEQYF. Written as DNA, the CDR3 is TGTGCCAGCTCTCCCGAGCGGCTAGCGGGAGTCTACGAGCAGTACTTC.

V usage is TRBV7-8 and J usage is TRBJ2-6; TRBD2 might be the D (5 bases). Looked up from germline, CDR1 is SGHVS and CDR2 is FQNEAQ. Trimming took off 7 bases at V and 0 bases at J, with 16 bases between the two ends. The CDR3 runs 17 residues. CDR3 DNA sequence: TGTGCCAGCATCACCGGCGCCGGGGTCTCTGGGGCCAACGTCCTGACTTTC. Protein: CASITGAGVSGANVLTF. Looking up the rest from reference TRBV7-8 and TRBJ2-6 gives the full variable domain: GAGVSQSPRYKVAKRGQDVALRCDPISGHVSLFWYQQALGQGPEFLTYFQNEAQLDKSGLPSDRFFAERPEGSVSTLKIQRTQQEDSAVYLCASITGAGVSGANVLTFGAGSRLTVL.

In its sample, this clone was seen a few times. This sequence joins TRBV5-4 and TRBJ2-5; a weak D match, TRBD2 (5 bases). The ends were cut back, 0 bases at V and 9 bases at J, with 9 bases in the middle. CDR1 SGHNT and CDR2 YYREEE come from the germline V gene (reference sequence). The CDR3 sequence is 12 residues long. CDR3 coding DNA: TGTGCCAGCAGCTTGGGCCCGGAGGCCCAGTACTTC. Translating gives CASSLGPEAQYF. Full variable domain (outside the CDR3, taken from reference TRBV5-4 and TRBJ2-5): ETGVTQSPTHLIKTRGQQVTLRCSSQSGHNTVSWYQQALGQGPQFIFQYYREEENGRGNFPPRFSGLQFPNYSSELNVNALELDDSALYLCASSLGPEAQYFGPGTRLLVL.

This clone was seen just once. The rearrangement links TRBV6-2 or TRBV6-3 to TRBJ1-4, with 7 bases aligning to TRBD1. The V gene's germline CDR1 is MNHEY and CDR2 SVGEGT. V lost 6 bases to trimming and J lost 0 bases; unmatched junction nucleotides: 7. There are 16 residues in the CDR3. The CDR3 here is CASSQGQHATNEKLFF. For the CDR3, the DNA is TGTGCCAGCAGCCAGGGACAGCATGCAACTAATGAAAAACTGTTTTTT.

This clone appeared once. The CDR3 is CASSRREPYEQYF. CDR3 in DNA: TGTGCCAGTAGTAGGCGGGAGCCCTACGAGCAGTACTTC. The genes are TRBV19 and TRBJ2-7; 7 nucleotides align to TRBD2. With 4 bases clipped from V and 2 bases from J, the junction kept 2 bases outside the gene matches. CDR3 length equals 13 residues. Germline-derived CDR1 and CDR2 are LNHDA and SQIVND (reference sequence). The complete variable domain, with remaining parts taken from reference TRBV19 and TRBJ2-7, reads DGGITQSPKYLFRKEGQNVTLSCEQNLNHDAMYWYRQDPGQGLRLIYYSQIVNDFQKGDIAEGYSVSREKKESFPLTVTSAQKNPTAFYLCASSRREPYEQYFGPGTRLTVT.

This clone was detected only once. This chain uses TRBV27 with TRBJ1-1; a weak D match, TRBD1 (5 bases). V lost 4 bases and J lost 6, with 21 bases in between. This CDR3 is built from 16 residues. Germline V gene lookup returns CDR1 MNHEY and CDR2 SMNVEV (reference sequence). CDR3 region: CASSSLGQGGIAEAFF. Written as DNA, the CDR3 is TGTGCCAGCAGTTCCCTCGGGCAGGGCGGAATAGCTGAAGCTTTCTTT.

A few counts support this clone. V and J are TRBV2 and TRBJ1-6, with 9 bases fitting TRBD1. From germline, CDR1 is SNHLY and CDR2 FYNNEI. The CDR3 length is 14 residues. After removal of 5 bases from V and 10 bases from J, the junction contained 6 bases not matched to a gene. The CDR3 region is CASSTGGAGSPLHF. CDR3 bases: TGTGCCAGCAGTACAGGGGGCGCCGGGTCACCCCTCCACTTT.

This clone was counted once. Additional DNA sequences in this sample encode the identical CDR3. The chain is built from TRBV24-1 and TRBJ2-1; the match to TRBD2 covers 10 bases. This CDR3 spans 16 amino acids. V lost 4 bases, J lost 0 bases, and 2 bases stayed unmatched. CDR1 KGHDR and CDR2 SFDVKD come from the germline V gene. The CDR3 sequence: CATSDPSGSSYNEQFF. The CDR3 nucleotides read TGTGCCACCAGTGACCCTAGCGGGAGCTCCTACAATGAGCAGTTCTTC.

The chain employs TRBV3-1 (or the pseudogene TRBV3-2) and TRBJ1-1; D gene uncertain. Trimming left V 4 bases short and J 5 bases short, with 11 bases between. Per the germline V gene, CDR1 is LGHDT and CDR2 is YNNKEL (reference sequence). This CDR3 is built from 13 residues. CDR3: CASSPSSGTEAFF. The CDR3 region has the DNA TGTGCCAGCAGCCCATCATCGGGAACTGAAGCTTTCTTT.

This chain links TRBV7-9 with TRBJ1-1; 11 positions match TRBD1. CDR1 SEHNR and CDR2 FQNEAQ come from the germline V gene (reference sequence). J lost 5 bases, V lost 5 bases, and 10 bases had no gene match. This CDR3 region has 16 residues. The CDR3 is CASSLPDRGRGTEAFF. The CDR3 coding sequence is TGTGCCAGCAGCCTACCGGACAGGGGGCGAGGTACTGAAGCTTTCTTT.

The chain has TRBV7-9 and TRBJ1-1, with TRBD1 matching over 7 bases. The V gene's germline CDR1 is SEHNR and CDR2 FQNEAQ (reference sequence). The J segment lost 1 base and the V segment lost 5 bases, leaving 7 bases of the junction unmatched. The length of the CDR3 is 15 residues. CDR3 in amino acids: CASSHGDSWNTEAFF. In nucleotides, the CDR3 is TGTGCCAGCAGCCACGGGGACAGTTGGAACACTGAAGCTTTCTTT.

This chain uses TRBV7-8 with TRBJ2-5; TRBD1 matches 10 bases. CDR3 size: 16 residues. J was trimmed by 6 bases and V by 4 bases; bases with no gene match: 11. Germline assignment: CDR1 SGHVS and CDR2 FQNEAQ. CDR3 coding DNA: TGTGCCAGCAGCTCTAGGGCCGGACAGGGGGAAAAGACCCAGTACTTC. This translates into CASSSRAGQGEKTQYF.

The chain carries TRBV28 and TRBJ1-4; no clear D gene. This CDR3 has 13 amino acids. CDR1 is MDHEN and CDR2 is SYDVKM in the germline V gene. Trimming pared 6 bases from V and 4 bases from J, leaving 9 bases between. CDR3 residues: CASSVFFNEKLFF. CDR3 DNA: TGTGCCAGCAGCGTCTTTTTTAATGAAAAACTGTTTTTT.

This chain joins TRBV5-1 and TRBJ2-7, with 8 positions matching TRBD1. CDR1 SGHRS and CDR2 YFSETQ come from the germline V gene. V was pared by 2 bases and J by 2 bases, with 9 bases of the junction left unmatched. The CDR3 is 16 residues long. The CDR3 reads CASSFDKPGQAYEQYF. CDR3 sequence (DNA): TGCGCCAGCAGCTTCGATAAACCGGGACAGGCCTACGAGCAGTACTTC.

The genes are TRBV7-2 and TRBJ1-1; maybe TRBD1 (5 bases). Between the trimmed V and J ends, which lost 7 bases and 0 bases, there was a span of 15 bases. CDR1 and CDR2 (germline): SGHTA, FQGNSA. This CDR3 contains 15 residues. The CDR3 spells CASNLKPGLNTEAFF. CDR3 DNA: TGTGCCAGCAACCTCAAGCCAGGGCTGAACACTGAAGCTTTCTTT.

The chain links TRBV3-1 (or the pseudogene TRBV3-2) to TRBJ1-1; D ambiguous. This CDR3 spans 14 amino acids. The V end was cut by 2 bases, the J end by 1 base, with 8 bases between. CDR1 and CDR2 from the germline V gene are LGHDT and YNNKEL (reference sequence). The CDR3: CASSQRWQNTEAFF. The CDR3 nucleotides read TGTGCCAGCAGCCAACGCTGGCAGAACACTGAAGCTTTCTTT.

V usage is TRBV19 and J usage is TRBJ2-7; D perhaps matches TRBD1 (5 bases). In germline, CDR1 is LNHDA, CDR2 SQIVND (reference sequence). This CDR3 region has 16 residues. Deletions cut 1 base from V and 0 bases from J, with 13 bases between. This CDR3 is CASSIVPGRGSYEQYF. In DNA, the CDR3 is TGTGCCAGTAGTATAGTTCCAGGGCGCGGCTCCTACGAGCAGTACTTC.

The chain combines TRBV10-3 with TRBJ1-2; possibly TRBD1 for D (5 bases). V lost 2 bases and J 4 bases, leaving 17 bases between the germline ends. CDR3 length: 16 residues. Per the germline V gene, CDR1 is ENHRY and CDR2 is SYGVKD. CDR3 coding DNA: TGTGCCATCAGTGAGGCCGGGTCGACAGTCACCTATGGCTACACCTTC. It encodes CAISEAGSTVTYGYTF.

The gene calls are TRBV4-3 and TRBJ1-4; TRBD1 matches at 7 bases. Germline V gene sequence: CDR1 LGHNA, CDR2 YSLEER. The CDR3 is 15 residues long. The V gene end was trimmed by 0 bases and the J gene end by 3 bases; junction bases not matched to a gene: 1. CDR3 region: CASSQETGPNEKLFF. CDR3 nucleotides: TGCGCCAGCAGCCAAGAGACAGGGCCTAATGAAAAACTGTTTTTT.

This clone was seen a handful of times. The J gene is TRBJ1-3, the V gene TRBV10-3, with 8 positions matching TRBD1. This CDR3 comprises 14 residues. With V trimmed by 6 bases and J by 7 bases, 8 bases remained unmatched. CDR1 and CDR2 from the germline V gene are ENHRY and SYGVKD. The CDR3 loop reads CAIRDRALGNTIYF. The CDR3 DNA follows: TGTGCCATCAGGGACAGGGCGCTCGGGAACACCATATATTTT.